This TCR beta chain appears in the sequencing data of a study of control samples from healthy donors and cancer patients. TCRdb's copy holds only in-frame clones and misses some; the assay was immunoSEQ multiplex PCR. The repertoire holds about 40,000 clones, with about 93% as singletons. The CDR3 is made up of 13 amino acids. Looked up from germline, CDR1 is SGHVS and CDR2 is FQNEAQ. Trimming took off 2 bases at V and 4 bases at J, with 8 bases between the two ends. V usage is TRBV7-8 and J usage is TRBJ1-2; D not certain. The sequence was obtained from a woman between 50 and 59 years old in good health. The sequenced sample consisted of blood. In DNA form, the CDR3 reads TGTGCCAGCAGCTTACCTCAATCCTATGGCTACACCTTC. Protein: CASSLPQSYGYTF. Together with reference TRBV7-8 and TRBJ1-2, the CDR3 gives the full variable domain: GAGVSQSPRYKVAKRGQDVALRCDPISGHVSLFWYQQALGQGPEFLTYFQNEAQLDKSGLPSDRFFAERPEGSVSTLKIQRTQQEDSAVYLCASSLPQSYGYTFGSGTRLTVV.